One and the same sample provided the 20 T cell receptor beta chains below, sequenced in a study of T cell responses to AZD1222 COVID-19 vaccine. The table came from immunoSEQ multiplex PCR; TCRdb's copy has only in-frame clones and leaves some out. Here the sample spans 130,000 or so clones, about 90% being singletons. Sequencing was performed on peripheral blood, taken on day 0 of AZD1222 vaccination. These receptors were collected from an adult in good health.

This chain uses TRBV28 with TRBJ2-2, with 7 bases identical to TRBD1. The CDR3 length is 15 residues. In germline, CDR1 is MDHEN, CDR2 SYDVKM. Trimming cost V 3 bases and J 5 bases; bases outside gene matches: 6. CDR3 protein: CASSFVYRGTGELFF. In DNA form, the CDR3 reads TGTGCCAGCAGTTTCGTATACAGGGGTACCGGGGAGCTGTTTTTT.

Only one count was recorded for this clone. This chain connects TRBV5-5 to TRBJ2-7, with 7 bases aligning to TRBD1. Germline assignment: CDR1 SGHKS and CDR2 YYEKEE (reference sequence). CDR3 length: 16 residues. Trimming removed 3 bases from V and 0 bases from J; junction bases left unmatched: 9. CDR3 loop: CASSSNLGGHSYEQYF. The CDR3 DNA sequence: TGTGCCAGCAGCTCTAACCTAGGGGGCCACTCCTACGAGCAGTACTTC.

The chain links TRBV4-1 to TRBJ1-5; TRBD1 matches 8 bases. CDR1 and CDR2 (germline): MGHRA, YSYEKL. There are 16 residues in the CDR3. With V trimmed by 1 base and J by 1 base, 3 bases remained unmatched. CDR3 sequence (DNA): TGCGCCAGCAGCCAAGGACAGGGGCCAAGCAATCAGCCCCAGCATTTT. Protein product: CASSQGQGPSNQPQHF.

The chain links TRBV7-2 to TRBJ1-3; weak D call: TRBD1 (5 bases). CDR3 size: 15 residues. The germline V gene has CDR1 SGHTA and CDR2 FQGNSA. V lost 0 bases to trimming and J lost 4 bases, with 10 bases between them. The CDR3 region has the DNA TGTGCCAGCAGCTTAGCGGTCGGGGGGGGAAACACCATATATTTT. As protein: CASSLAVGGGNTIYF.

J is TRBJ2-5 and V is TRBV28, with 7 bases fitting TRBD2. CDR3 size: 16 residues. Looked up from germline, CDR1 is MDHEN and CDR2 is SYDVKM. V shed 2 bases, J shed 2 bases, and the junction held 8 bases outside the gene matches. For the CDR3, the DNA is TGTGCCAGCAGTTTACTATGGAGGGGAGGGCAAGAGACCCAGTACTTC. This gives the protein CASSLLWRGGQETQYF.

The sample holds one count of this clone. The chain uses TRBV27 and TRBJ2-7; TRBD1 agrees at 8 bases. Germline V CDR1 and CDR2: MNHEY, SMNVEV (reference sequence). The CDR3 totals 12 residues. Germline trimming cut 8 bases from V and 1 base from J; bases unmatched to any gene: 1. The CDR3, as DNA: TGTGCCAGCGGACAGGGATCCTACGAGCAGTACTTC. This encodes CASGQGSYEQYF.

This rearrangement joins TRBV6-5 to TRBJ1-2, with 9 bases lining up with TRBD1. This CDR3 region has 16 residues. With V trimmed by 4 bases and J by 3 bases, 9 bases remained unmatched. Germline loops: CDR1 MNHEY, CDR2 SVGAGI. In DNA form, the CDR3 reads TGTGCCAGCAGTTGGGGTACAGGGGGCAGGGACTATGGCTACACCTTC. It specifies CASSWGTGGRDYGYTF.

CDR3 loop: CASSAGRAGELFF. In DNA form, the CDR3 reads TGTGCCAGTAGTGCCGGGAGGGCCGGGGAGCTGTTTTTT. The chain joins TRBV19 to TRBJ2-2; 8 bases map to TRBD2. After removal of 5 bases from V and 6 bases from J, the junction contained 2 bases not matched to a gene. Germline CDR1 is LNHDA and CDR2 is SQIVND (reference sequence). This CDR3 has 13 amino acids.

The rearrangement uses TRBV19 and TRBJ2-2; D tentatively reads TRBD1 or TRBD2 (5 bases each). Germline values: CDR1 LNHDA, CDR2 SQIVND (reference sequence). With 2 bases removed from V and 1 base from J, the gap between germline ends came to 8 bases. This CDR3 has 15 residues. CDR3 sequence reads: CASSIFGGNTGELFF. The CDR3 bases are TGTGCCAGTAGTATATTTGGGGGGAACACCGGGGAGCTGTTTTTT.

Here the CDR3 DNA reads TGTGCCAGCAGATCCGCGGACACCTACACCGGGGAGCTGTTTTTT. It encodes CASRSADTYTGELFF. The chain carries TRBV6-5 and TRBJ2-2; perhaps TRBD1 as D (5 bases). The CDR3 is 15 residues long. In germline, CDR1 is MNHEY, CDR2 SVGAGI. Trimming cost V 6 bases and J 3 bases, with 14 bases left between them.

The J gene is TRBJ1-2, the V gene TRBV11-2; D call uncertain. There are 11 residues in the CDR3. Germline V gene lookup returns CDR1 SGHAT and CDR2 FQNNGV. V lost 1 base to trimming and J lost 9 bases, with 6 bases between them. CDR3 amino acids: CASSLGGSYTF. The CDR3 DNA reads TGTGCCAGCAGCTTAGGTGGGAGCTACACCTTC. Full variable domain (rest looked up from reference TRBV11-2 and TRBJ1-2): EAGVAQSPRYKIIEKRQSVAFWCNPISGHATLYWYQQILGQGPKLLIQFQNNGVVDDSQLPKDRFSAERLKGVDSTLKIQPAKLEDSAVYLCASSLGGSYTFGSGTRLTVV.

The chain has TRBV6-5 and TRBJ2-1; D unresolved. Germline V lookup: CDR1 MNHEY, CDR2 SVGAGI. V lost 6 bases and J 6 bases, leaving 12 bases between the germline ends. The CDR3 is 13 amino acids. CDR3 coding DNA: TGTGCCAGCAGACCCCCCCTGGGCAATGAGCAGTTCTTC. Residues: CASRPPLGNEQFF.

V gene TRBV28 combines with J gene TRBJ1-1; TRBD1 is a possible D gene (6 bases). Between the trimmed V and J ends, which lost 5 bases and 0 bases, there was a span of 13 bases. Germline V lookup: CDR1 MDHEN, CDR2 SYDVKM. This CDR3 is built from 15 residues. CDR3 coding DNA: TGTGCCAGCAGTAACGGACAGTTGATGAACACTGAAGCTTTCTTT. Encoded protein: CASSNGQLMNTEAFF.

V usage is TRBV27 and J usage is TRBJ1-1; D is possibly TRBD1 (5 bases). Deletions cut 2 bases from V and 4 bases from J, with 8 bases between. This CDR3 is 13 amino acids long. Germline V gene lookup returns CDR1 MNHEY and CDR2 SMNVEV (reference sequence). The CDR3 DNA reads TGTGCCAGCAGTTTAGGCAGGGCCACTGAAGCTTTCTTT. It translates to CASSLGRATEAFF.

J is TRBJ1-2 and V is TRBV11-2, with D perhaps matching TRBD1 (5 bases). Per the germline V gene, CDR1 is SGHAT and CDR2 is FQNNGV. The CDR3 covers 13 residues. Trimming stripped 5 bases from V and 8 bases from J, with 15 bases between. CDR3 region: CASSANGALGYTF. DNA of the CDR3: TGTGCCAGCAGCGCCAACGGGGCGCTGGGCTACACCTTC.

The genes are TRBV5-1 and TRBJ2-1, with 12 bases lining up with TRBD2. CDR3 length: 16 amino acids. Trimming at V came to 3 bases and at J to 4 bases, leaving 5 bases not matched to a gene. Germline V gives CDR1 SGHRS, CDR2 YFSETQ. This CDR3 is CASSSLGLAGYNEQFF. In nucleotides, the CDR3 is TGCGCCAGCAGCTCCCTCGGACTAGCGGGGTACAATGAGCAGTTCTTC.

This chain uses TRBV5-1 with TRBJ1-2; 9 nucleotides align to TRBD1. CDR1 and CDR2 (germline): SGHRS, YFSETQ. The V gene end was trimmed by 0 bases and the J gene end by 1 base; junction bases not matched to a gene: 4. The CDR3 totals 16 residues. Written as DNA, the CDR3 is TGCGCCAGCAGCTTGGGGGACAGGGCCCGTAACTATGGCTACACCTTC. Residues: CASSLGDRARNYGYTF. The variable domain in full, completed from reference TRBV5-1 and TRBJ1-2, reads KAGVTQTPRYLIKTRGQQVTLSCSPISGHRSVSWYQQTPGQGLQFLFEYFSETQRNKGNFPGRFSGRQFSNSRSEMNVSTLELGDSALYLCASSLGDRARNYGYTFGSGTRLTVV.

The rearrangement links TRBV5-6 to TRBJ1-4; 9 bases match TRBD1. The length of the CDR3 is 16 residues. Germline CDR1 SGHDT, CDR2 YYEEEE. After removal of 1 base from V and 6 bases from J, the junction contained 7 bases not matched to a gene. The CDR3 spells CASSLRGTGWDEKLFF. Written as DNA, the CDR3 is TGTGCCAGCAGCTTGCGCGGGACAGGGTGGGATGAAAAACTGTTTTTT. Full variable domain (outside the CDR3, taken from reference TRBV5-6 and TRBJ1-4): DAGVTQSPTHLIKTRGQQVTLRCSPKSGHDTVSWYQQALGQGPQFIFQYYEEEERQRGNFPDRFSGHQFPNYSSELNVNALLLGDSALYLCASSLRGTGWDEKLFFGSGTQLSVL.

The V and J genes are TRBV2 and TRBJ2-3; TRBD2 agrees at 8 bases. The germline CDR1 and CDR2 sequences are SNHLY and FYNNEI. V lost 10 bases and J lost 0; bases outside the gene matches: 9. The CDR3 covers 15 residues. The CDR3: CATGDGRASTDTQYF. CDR3 sequence (DNA): TGTGCCACCGGTGACGGGAGGGCAAGCACAGATACGCAGTATTTT.

The chain recombines TRBV20-1 with TRBJ2-1; D is undetermined. Trimming pared 3 bases from V and 7 bases from J, leaving 7 bases between. The CDR3 contains 11 residues. From germline, CDR1 is DFQATT and CDR2 SNEGSKA (reference sequence). The CDR3 loop is CSARTLNEQFF. Here the CDR3 DNA reads TGCAGTGCTAGGACTCTAAATGAGCAGTTCTTC.